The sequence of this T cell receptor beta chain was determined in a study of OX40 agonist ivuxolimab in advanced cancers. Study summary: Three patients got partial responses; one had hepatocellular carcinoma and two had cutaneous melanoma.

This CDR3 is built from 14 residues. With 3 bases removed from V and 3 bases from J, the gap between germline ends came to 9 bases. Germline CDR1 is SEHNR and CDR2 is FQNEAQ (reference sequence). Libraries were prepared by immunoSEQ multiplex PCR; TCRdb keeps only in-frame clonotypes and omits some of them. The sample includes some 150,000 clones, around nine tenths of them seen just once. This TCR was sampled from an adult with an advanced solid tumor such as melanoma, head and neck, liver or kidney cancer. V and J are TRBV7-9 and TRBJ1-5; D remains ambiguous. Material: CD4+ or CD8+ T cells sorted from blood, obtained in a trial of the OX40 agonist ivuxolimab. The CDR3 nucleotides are TGTGCCAGCAGCTTTTTGGGGTTCAATCAGCCCCAGCATTTT. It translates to CASSFLGFNQPQHF.